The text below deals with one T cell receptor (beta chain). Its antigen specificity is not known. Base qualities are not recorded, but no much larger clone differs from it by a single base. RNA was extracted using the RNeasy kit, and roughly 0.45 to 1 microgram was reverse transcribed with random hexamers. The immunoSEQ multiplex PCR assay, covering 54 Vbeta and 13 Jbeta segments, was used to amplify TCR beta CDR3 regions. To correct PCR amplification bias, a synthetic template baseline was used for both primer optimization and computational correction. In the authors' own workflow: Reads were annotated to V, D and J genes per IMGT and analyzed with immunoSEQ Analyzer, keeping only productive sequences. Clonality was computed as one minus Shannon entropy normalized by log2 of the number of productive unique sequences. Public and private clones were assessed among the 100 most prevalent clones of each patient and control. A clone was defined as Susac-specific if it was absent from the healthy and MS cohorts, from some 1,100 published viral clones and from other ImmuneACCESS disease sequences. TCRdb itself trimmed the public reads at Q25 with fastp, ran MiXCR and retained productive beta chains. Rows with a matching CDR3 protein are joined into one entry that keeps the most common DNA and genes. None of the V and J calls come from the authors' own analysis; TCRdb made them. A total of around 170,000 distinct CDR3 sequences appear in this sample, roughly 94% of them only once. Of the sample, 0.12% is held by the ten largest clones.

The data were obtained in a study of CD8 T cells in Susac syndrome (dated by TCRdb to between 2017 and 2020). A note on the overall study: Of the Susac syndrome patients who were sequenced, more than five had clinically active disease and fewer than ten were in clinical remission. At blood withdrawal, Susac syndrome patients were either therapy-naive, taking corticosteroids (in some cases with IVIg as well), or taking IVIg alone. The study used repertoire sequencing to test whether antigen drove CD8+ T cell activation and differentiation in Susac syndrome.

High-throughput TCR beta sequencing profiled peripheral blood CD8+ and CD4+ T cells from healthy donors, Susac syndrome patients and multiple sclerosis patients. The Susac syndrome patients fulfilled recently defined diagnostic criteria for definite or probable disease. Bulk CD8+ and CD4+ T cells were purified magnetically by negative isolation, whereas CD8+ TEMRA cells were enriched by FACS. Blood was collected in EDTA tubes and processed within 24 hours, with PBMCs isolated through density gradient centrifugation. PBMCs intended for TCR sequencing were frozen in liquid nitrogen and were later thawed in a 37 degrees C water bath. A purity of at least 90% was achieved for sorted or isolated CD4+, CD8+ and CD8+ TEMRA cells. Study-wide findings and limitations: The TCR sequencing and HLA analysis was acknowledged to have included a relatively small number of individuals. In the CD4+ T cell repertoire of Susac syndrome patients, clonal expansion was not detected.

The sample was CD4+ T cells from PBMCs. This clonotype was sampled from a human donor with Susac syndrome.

The DNA is as follows: TGCGCCAGCAGCGAACCGTCTTCCACTGAAGCTTTCTTT. This encodes CASSEPSSTEAFF. The sequence links TRBV5-1 to TRBJ1-1; no D segment can be confidently identified. The cysteine opens and the phenylalanine closes a CDR3 of 13 amino acids. The entry retains the CDR3 DNA only, 39 bases that are in frame from base 1. At the junction V is shortened by 4 bases and J by 4 bases, with 11 bases in between. From the germline V gene, CDR1 is SGHRS and CDR2 is YFSETQ.